This entry describes one T cell receptor (beta chain). Its antigen is unidentified. For each subset, genomic DNA was distributed in equal portions over several immunoSEQ plates. The protocol was immunoSEQ multiplex PCR, while the TCRdb copy is restricted to in-frame clones and leaves out a portion. There are some 2.1 million clones in the sample; around 95% occur only once, and 0.1% to 0.15% lies in the top ten. The donors, all of them Caucasian adults, lived in Nashville, Tennessee. These data belong to a study of shared clonotypes between healthy human individuals. Study-level results: Compared with memory subsets, naive subsets generally had larger estimated richness.

This CDR3 is 15 amino acids long. After removal of 6 bases from V and 5 bases from J, the junction contained 9 bases not matched to a gene. CDR1 is MNHNY and CDR2 is SVGAGI in the germline V gene (reference sequence). The gene calls are TRBV6-6 and TRBJ1-5; 8 bases map to TRBD1. The sample comprised naive CD4+ T cells sorted from blood. Subset noted: CD45RA+ positively selected. This TCR derives from a man aged 18 to 30 in good health. The CDR3, as DNA: TGTGCCAGCAGCCACGGGCAGGGGGCCTATCAGCCCCAGCATTTT. This translates into CASSHGQGAYQPQHF.